Here is one T cell receptor (beta chain) with its context. Its antigen is as yet unknown. TCRdb used MiXCR to reprocess the RT-PCR reads, holding one entry per CDR3 protein. The data show about 780,000 distinct CDR3 sequences, 15% to 20% seen once. Germline assignment: CDR1 SGHAT and CDR2 FQDESV (reference sequence). This CDR3 contains 21 residues. Trimming pared 2 bases from V and 0 bases from J, leaving 25 bases between. This entry is derived from a study of response to subunit inactivated influenza vaccine. Study results and limitations: Each seasonal influenza vaccination, the authors suggested, recruits few new T cells.

The source was PBMCs from blood, collected around 5 days after vaccination. The V call is TRBV11-1, the J call TRBJ2-2; D is perhaps TRBD1 (6 bases). This receptor was taken from a man aged 50-60 years who received an inactivated influenza vaccine. The CDR3: CASSLPTGQGRFKANTGELFF. CDR3 DNA sequence: TGTGCCAGCAGCTTACCCACGGGACAAGGAAGGTTTAAGGCGAACACCGGGGAGCTGTTTTTT.